The T cell receptor (beta chain) under discussion was sequenced for a study of blood T cells in healthy people across ages. The second PCR ran roughly 6 to 12 cycles with a sample-barcoded 5' primer and J-beta primers. TCRdb used MiXCR to reprocess the 5' RACE reads, holding one entry per CDR3 protein. The table has roughly 1.7 million distinct CDR3 sequences, about 35% seen once; the top ten hold approximately 10%. This CDR3 is 12 amino acids long. Germline V gives CDR1 MNHEY, CDR2 SMNVEV (reference sequence). V dropped 7 bases and J dropped 4 bases, with 10 bases sitting between them. The sample taken for sequencing was blood. The rearrangement links TRBV27 to TRBJ2-5; no reliable D call. This clonotype was sampled from a woman aged 25 to 39 in good health. The CDR3 nucleotides read TGTGCCAGCAAAGGGCGGCCAGAGACCCAGTACTTC. Translating it yields CASKGRPETQYF.